This TCR beta chain was sequenced during a study of CD8 T cells in ankylosing spondylitis. Making the TCR beta libraries involved quantitative 5'-RACE with molecular barcodes. TCRdb analysed the 5' RACE reads with MiXCR anew, one entry per CDR3 protein. The sample yields a few hundred thousand distinct CDR3 sequences, over 15% seen once. General study results and limits: Both synovial fluid and blood in reactive arthritis had previously been reported to carry some motif variants. For ankylosing spondylitis blood, a TCR beta motif of fewer than 10 highly homologous variants appeared characteristic. Disease-associated clones were CD8+ and fairly uncommon in peripheral blood.

This CDR3 region has 12 residues. Note on this clonotype: Antigen unknown.

This TCR was sampled from a male donor with ankylosing spondylitis or in good health (not recorded which). V gene TRBV12-3 or TRBV12-4 combines with J gene TRBJ2-1, with 7 bases aligning to TRBD2. Material: blood, either unsorted or a sorted T cell fraction (not recorded which). The CDR3 DNA sequence: TGTGCGACCGGGAGGACCTACAATGAGCAGTTCTTC. Translating gives CATGRTYNEQFF.